This TCR beta chain was observed in a study of blood T cell repertoires in COVID-19 (dated by TCRdb to 2020 to 2022). For the study in its entirety: Samples from collaborators originated in the United States, Italy and Spain and spanned both the acute and convalescent phases of COVID-19. The material from the prospective study consisted of cDNA or gDNA derived from T cells, B-cell-depleted T cells, or PBMCs. The dataset comprised deeply sampled blood TCRbeta repertoires from subjects exposed to, actively infected with, or recovered from COVID-19. The repertoires were released in a freely available public database meant as a resource for research on the immune response to SARS-CoV-2. The samples were drawn from two sources: the first 160 participants of the ongoing ImmuneRACE study, and 1,254 subjects contributed by 6 global collaborators. Nearly every sample came with metadata listing a de-identified subject ID, COVID-19 status, age in years and sex. Where HLA class I and class II types were available, the types were taken from metadata supplied by the sample provider, not from assay-based typing. The full study reports these points: Clinical and demographic metadata were provided uncurated, with the amount varying by source and participant.

TCRbeta CDR3 regions were amplified from genomic DNA using the immunoSEQ Assay, a bias-controlled multiplex PCR. Per the original workflow: Within the assay, amplification of reference gene primers was used to estimate how many nucleated cells each sample contained. To quantify the absolute abundance of each unique TCRbeta CDR3 rearrangement, sequence reads were collapsed and filtered. For each sample, productive Simpson clonality was calculated as the square root of Simpson's diversity index over productive rearrangements. Held by TCRdb, this immuneACCESS table contains in-frame sequences only and omits some clones. Under half of the omission traces to an unresolved V gene where checked; the cause of the rest is unknown. The V and J calls and clone size come from that table; D and trimming were worked out from the DNA. The table for this sample lists hundreds of thousands of clones; around 90% of them were counted only once. Approximately 0.98% of the sample is taken by the ten largest.

One collaborating source in Seattle enrolled patients during active infection and followed them longitudinally through the course of disease. Whole blood was collected in K2EDTA tubes by collaborating institutions according to the institutions' own protocols. For TCRbeta analysis, collaborators shipped samples in one of three forms: frozen whole blood, isolated PBMCs, or DNA extracted from either of those sample types. About this clone itself: Which antigen it targets is not known. Base quality data are lacking; no much larger clone is found one base away.

The sequenced material came from peripheral blood. The sequence was obtained from a woman between 40 and 55 years old with COVID-19, enrolled during active disease.

The DNA reads as follows: TGTGCCAGCAGCTCCCCACAGGGATCGATCAACTATGGCTACACCTTC. This translates into CASSSPQGSINYGYTF. The chain is encoded by TRBV5-4 joined to TRBJ1-2, with TRBD1 perhaps the D gene, on 6 matching bases. V is clipped by 3 bases and J by 2 bases, and the sequence between their germline boundaries is 17 bases long. The germline V gene (reference sequence) specifies SGHNT as CDR1 and YYREEE as CDR2. The CDR3 numbers 16 residues from cysteine through phenylalanine. The entry retains the CDR3 DNA only, 48 bases that are in frame from base 1.